A single sample is the source of the 7 T cell receptor beta chains below, sequenced in a study of blood T cell repertoires in COVID-19. TCRdb keeps only in-frame clones here, not all; method: immunoSEQ multiplex PCR. Among over 110,000 clones listed, approximately 90% were seen once. Sequenced: peripheral blood. The receptors were gathered from a human donor in a cohort sampled during active COVID-19.

J is TRBJ1-3 and V is TRBV7-9; a weak D match, TRBD1 (6 bases). The germline V and J ends were trimmed by 2 bases and 2 bases, with 7 bases remaining between them. Germline V gene sequence: CDR1 SEHNR, CDR2 FQNEAQ (reference sequence). CDR3 length: 14 amino acids. The DNA of the CDR3 is TGTGCCAGCAGCTTAAGGACAGCTGGAAACACCATATATTTT. Amino acids: CASSLRTAGNTIYF.

The chain is built from TRBV21-1 and TRBJ2-3; TRBD2, as called in the table, went unchecked against the DNA. TRBV21-1 is classified as a pseudogene. CDR3 size: 14 residues. The CDR3 nucleotides read TGTGCCAGCAGGGCGCGGGGAACCGCAGATACGCAGTATTTT. Its translation is CASRARGTADTQYF.

This clone was recorded once. The chain combines TRBV5-1 with TRBJ2-2, with D unresolved. This CDR3 has 13 residues. Germline CDR1 and CDR2: SGHRS and YFSETQ. The V end was cut by 5 bases, the J end by 1 base, with 6 bases between. CDR3 nucleotide sequence: TGCGCCAGCAGGTGGCAGAACACCGGGGAGCTGTTTTTT. Translating it yields CASRWQNTGELFF.

The chain joins TRBV4-2 to TRBJ1-5; weak D call: TRBD1 (6 bases). V dropped 0 bases and J dropped 4 bases, with 16 bases sitting between them. Germline CDR1 LGHNA, CDR2 YNFKEQ. The CDR3 covers 17 residues. As DNA, the CDR3 is TGTGCCAGCAGCCAAGATCGGTCGGGAAGGGGGAATCAGCCCCAGCATTTT. This gives the protein CASSQDRSGRGNQPQHF.

The rearrangement links TRBV4-3 to TRBJ1-1; tentative D call: TRBD1 (5 bases). Per the germline V gene, CDR1 is LGHNA and CDR2 is YSLEER. With 3 bases removed from V and 1 base from J, the gap between germline ends came to 9 bases. The CDR3 contains 14 residues. CDR3 DNA: TGCGCCAGCAGCCACCATCAGGGGAACACTGAAGCTTTCTTT. It yields the protein CASSHHQGNTEAFF.

The rearrangement uses TRBV5-4 and TRBJ1-1; D is unclear. This CDR3 has 13 amino acids. The V end was cut by 4 bases, the J end by 0 bases, with 7 bases between. Germline-derived CDR1 and CDR2 are SGHNT and YYREEE (reference sequence). CDR3 in amino acids: CASSRVLNTEAFF. In DNA form, the CDR3 reads TGTGCCAGCAGCCGCGTCCTGAACACTGAAGCTTTCTTT.

The chain carries TRBV10-3 and TRBJ2-7; D remains unclear. The germline V gene encodes CDR1 ENHRY and CDR2 SYGVKD. V was shortened by 2 bases and J by 4 bases, with 18 bases between the two germline ends. The length of the CDR3 is 16 residues. The CDR3 reads CAISEMLAMASYEQYF. CDR3 nucleotides: TGTGCCATCAGTGAGATGTTAGCAATGGCTTCGTACGAGCAGTACTTC.